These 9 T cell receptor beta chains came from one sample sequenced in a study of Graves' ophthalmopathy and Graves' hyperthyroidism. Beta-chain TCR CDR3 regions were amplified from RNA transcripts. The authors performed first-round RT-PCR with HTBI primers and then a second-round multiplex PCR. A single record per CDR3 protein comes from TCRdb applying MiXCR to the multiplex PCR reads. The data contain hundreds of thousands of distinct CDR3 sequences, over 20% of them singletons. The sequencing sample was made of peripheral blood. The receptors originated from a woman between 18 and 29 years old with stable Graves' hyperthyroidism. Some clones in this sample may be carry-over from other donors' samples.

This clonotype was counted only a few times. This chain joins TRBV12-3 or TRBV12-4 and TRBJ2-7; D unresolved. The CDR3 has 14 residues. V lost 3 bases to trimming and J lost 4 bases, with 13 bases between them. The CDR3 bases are TGTGCCAGCAGTTTTCAGACGGTAGGGTACGAGCAGTACTTC. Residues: CASSFQTVGYEQYF.

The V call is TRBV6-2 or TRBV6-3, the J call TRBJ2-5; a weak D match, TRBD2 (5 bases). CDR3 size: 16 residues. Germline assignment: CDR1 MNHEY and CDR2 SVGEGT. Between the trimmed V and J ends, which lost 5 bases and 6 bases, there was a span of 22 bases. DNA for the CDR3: TGTGCCAGCAGTCCACGGGCCAGAGCAAACGGGAAGACCCAGTACTTC. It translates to CASSPRARANGKTQYF.

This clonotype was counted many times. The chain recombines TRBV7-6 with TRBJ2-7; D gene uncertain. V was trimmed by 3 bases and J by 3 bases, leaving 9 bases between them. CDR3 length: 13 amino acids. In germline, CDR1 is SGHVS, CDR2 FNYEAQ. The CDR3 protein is CASSLYAGYEQYF. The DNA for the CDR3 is TGTGCCAGCAGCTTGTATGCAGGCTACGAGCAGTACTTC.

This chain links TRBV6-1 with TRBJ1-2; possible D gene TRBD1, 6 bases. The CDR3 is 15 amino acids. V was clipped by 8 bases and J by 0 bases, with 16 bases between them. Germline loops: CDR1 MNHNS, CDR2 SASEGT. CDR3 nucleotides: TGTGCCAGCGAGGACAGCGAGTTGCCTAACTATGGCTACACCTTC. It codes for CASEDSELPNYGYTF.

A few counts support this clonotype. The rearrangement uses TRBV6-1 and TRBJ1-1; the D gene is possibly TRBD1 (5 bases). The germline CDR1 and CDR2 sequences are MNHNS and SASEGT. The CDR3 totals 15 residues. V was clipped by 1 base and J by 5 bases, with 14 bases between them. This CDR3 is CASSEDRGGTTEAFF. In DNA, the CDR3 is TGTGCCAGCAGTGAAGATCGTGGGGGAACGACTGAAGCTTTCTTT.

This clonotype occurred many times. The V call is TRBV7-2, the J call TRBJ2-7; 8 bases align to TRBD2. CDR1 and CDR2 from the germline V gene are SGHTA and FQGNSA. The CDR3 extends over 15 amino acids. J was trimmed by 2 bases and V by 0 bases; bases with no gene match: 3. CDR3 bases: TGTGCCAGCAGCTTAGCCGCGGGGGGAACCTACGAGCAGTACTTC. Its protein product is CASSLAAGGTYEQYF. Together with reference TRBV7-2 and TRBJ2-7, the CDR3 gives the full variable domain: GAGVSQSPSNKVTEKGKDVELRCDPISGHTALYWYRQSLGQGLEFLIYFQGNSAPDKSGLPSDRFSAERTGGSVSTLTIQRTQQEDSAVYLCASSLAAGGTYEQYFGPGTRLTVT.

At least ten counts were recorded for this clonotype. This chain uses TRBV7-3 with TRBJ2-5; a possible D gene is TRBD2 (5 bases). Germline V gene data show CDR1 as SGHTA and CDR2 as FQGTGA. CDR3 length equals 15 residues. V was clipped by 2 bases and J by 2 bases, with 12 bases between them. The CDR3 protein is CASSLVAGRQETQYF. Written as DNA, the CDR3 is TGTGCCAGCAGCTTAGTCGCGGGCCGGCAAGAGACCCAGTACTTC. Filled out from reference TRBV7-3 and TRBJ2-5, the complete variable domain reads GAGVSQTPSNKVTEKGKYVELRCDPISGHTALYWYRQSLGQGPEFLIYFQGTGAADDSGLPNDRFFAVRPEGSVSTLKIQRTERGDSAVYLCASSLVAGRQETQYFGPGTRLLVL.

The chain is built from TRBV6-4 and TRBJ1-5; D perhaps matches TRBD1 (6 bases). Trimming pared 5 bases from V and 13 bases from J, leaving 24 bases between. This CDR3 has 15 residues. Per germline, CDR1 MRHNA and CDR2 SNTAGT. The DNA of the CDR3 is TGTGCCAGCAGTTACAGGGAGATAGGGCTTGGGCCTCAGCATTTT. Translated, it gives CASSYREIGLGPQHF.

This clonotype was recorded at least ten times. CDR3 sequence: CATQSMGYSNQPQHF. DNA of the CDR3: TGTGCCACCCAAAGTATGGGTTATAGCAATCAGCCCCAGCATTTT. V gene TRBV15 combines with J gene TRBJ1-5, with unresolved D. Germline CDR1 and CDR2: LNHNV and YYDKDF (reference sequence). The CDR3 is 15 residues long. Trimming pared 8 bases from V and 0 bases from J, leaving 14 bases between.